The clone carrying this TCR beta chain was found many times. Its antigen is currently unknown. Molecular barcoded adaptors covering alpha/delta and beta/gamma chains were used on approximately 400 ng RNA. TCRdb ran MiXCR on the reads and lists one entry per CDR3 protein. The sample includes approximately 93,000 distinct CDR3 sequences, roughly 21% of them seen just once. The sample comes from a study of read filtering for tumor transcriptome and immune sequencing. About the research overall: DNase treatment preceded whole-transcriptome library preparation. Study results and limitations: The CD138-negative fraction was mixed bone marrow immune cells, not pure T cells. Correlation between methods rose after single-read clonotypes were removed.

This CDR3 spans 13 amino acids. Germline V gene lookup returns CDR1 SQVTM and CDR2 ANQGSEA. Between the trimmed V and J ends, which lost 7 bases and 0 bases, there was a span of 12 bases. Sampling of bone marrow took place during active disease in every patient. This sequence joins TRBV29-1 and TRBJ1-1; D not certain. Sequenced sample: a population of CD138-negative cells sorted from bone marrow. This clonotype was obtained from a donor older than 35 with multiple myeloma. CDR3 DNA: TGCAGCGCAACCGACAACATGAACACTGAAGCTTTCTTT. Protein sequence: CSATDNMNTEAFF.